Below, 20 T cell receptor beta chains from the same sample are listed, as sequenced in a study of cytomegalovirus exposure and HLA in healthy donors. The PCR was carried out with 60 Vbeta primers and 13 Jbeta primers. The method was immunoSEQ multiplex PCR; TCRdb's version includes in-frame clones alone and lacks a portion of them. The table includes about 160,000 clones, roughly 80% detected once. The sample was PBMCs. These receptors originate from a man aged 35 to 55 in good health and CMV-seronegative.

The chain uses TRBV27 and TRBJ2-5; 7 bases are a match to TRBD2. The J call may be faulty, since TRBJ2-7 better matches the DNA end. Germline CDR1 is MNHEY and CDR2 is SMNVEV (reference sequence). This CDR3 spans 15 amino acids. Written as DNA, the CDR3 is TGTGCCAGCAGTTTATCGGCTTCAGCGGGATACGAGCAGTACTTC. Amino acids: CASSLSASAGYEQYF.

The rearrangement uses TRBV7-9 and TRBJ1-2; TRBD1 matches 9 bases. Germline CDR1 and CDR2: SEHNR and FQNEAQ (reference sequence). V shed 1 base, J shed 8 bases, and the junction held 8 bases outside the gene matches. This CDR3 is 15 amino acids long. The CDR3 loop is CASSLVGGDREGYTF. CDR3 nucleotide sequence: TGTGCCAGCAGCTTAGTAGGAGGGGACAGGGAGGGCTACACCTTC.

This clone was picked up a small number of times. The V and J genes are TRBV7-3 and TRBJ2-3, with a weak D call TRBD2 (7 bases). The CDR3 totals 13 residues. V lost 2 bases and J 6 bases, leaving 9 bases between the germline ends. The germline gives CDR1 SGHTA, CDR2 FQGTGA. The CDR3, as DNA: TGTGCCAGCAGCTTAGGGGGGGCGGATACGCAGTATTTT. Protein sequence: CASSLGGADTQYF.

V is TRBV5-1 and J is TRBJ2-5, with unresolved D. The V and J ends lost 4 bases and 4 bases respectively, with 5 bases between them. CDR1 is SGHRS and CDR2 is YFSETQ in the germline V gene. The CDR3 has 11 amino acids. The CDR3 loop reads CASSVSETQYF. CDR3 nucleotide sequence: TGCGCCAGCAGCGTATCAGAGACCCAGTACTTC.

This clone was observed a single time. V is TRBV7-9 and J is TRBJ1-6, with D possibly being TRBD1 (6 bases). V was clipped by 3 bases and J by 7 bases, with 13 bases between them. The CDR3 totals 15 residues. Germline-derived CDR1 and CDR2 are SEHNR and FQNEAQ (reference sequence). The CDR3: CASSFRQADNSPLHF. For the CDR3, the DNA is TGTGCCAGCAGCTTCAGACAGGCGGACAATTCACCCCTCCACTTT.

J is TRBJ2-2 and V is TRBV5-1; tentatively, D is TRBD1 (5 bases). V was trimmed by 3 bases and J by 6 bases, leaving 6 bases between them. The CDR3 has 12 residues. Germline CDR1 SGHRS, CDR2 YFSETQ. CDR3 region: CASSWGSGELFF. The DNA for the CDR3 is TGCGCCAGCAGCTGGGGCTCCGGGGAGCTGTTTTTT.

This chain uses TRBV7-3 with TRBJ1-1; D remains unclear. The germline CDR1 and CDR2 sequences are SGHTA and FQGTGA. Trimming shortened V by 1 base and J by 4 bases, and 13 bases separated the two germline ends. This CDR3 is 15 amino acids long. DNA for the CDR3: TGTGCCAGCAGCTTAAACCCTGGGAGAGGCACTGAAGCTTTCTTT. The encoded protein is CASSLNPGRGTEAFF.

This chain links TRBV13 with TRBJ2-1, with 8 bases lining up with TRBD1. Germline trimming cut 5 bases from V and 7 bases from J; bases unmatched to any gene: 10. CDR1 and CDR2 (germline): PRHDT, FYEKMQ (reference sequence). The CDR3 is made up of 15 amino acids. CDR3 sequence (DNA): TGTGCCAGCAGCCAACTTGGACAGGGTGATAATGAGCAGTTCTTC. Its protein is CASSQLGQGDNEQFF.

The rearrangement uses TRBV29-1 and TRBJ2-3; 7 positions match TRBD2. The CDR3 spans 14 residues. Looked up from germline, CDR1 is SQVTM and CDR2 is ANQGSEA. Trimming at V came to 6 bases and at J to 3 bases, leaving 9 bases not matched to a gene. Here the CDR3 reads CSVGGAGRTDTQYF. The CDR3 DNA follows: TGCAGCGTGGGGGGAGCGGGGCGGACAGATACGCAGTATTTT.

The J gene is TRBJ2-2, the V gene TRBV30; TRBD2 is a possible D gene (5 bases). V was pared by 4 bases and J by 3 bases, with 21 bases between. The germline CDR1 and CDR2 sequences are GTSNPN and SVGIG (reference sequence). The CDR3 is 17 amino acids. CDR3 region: CAWNGLANRWDTGELFF. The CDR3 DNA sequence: TGTGCCTGGAACGGCCTAGCCAATAGGTGGGACACCGGGGAGCTGTTTTTT.

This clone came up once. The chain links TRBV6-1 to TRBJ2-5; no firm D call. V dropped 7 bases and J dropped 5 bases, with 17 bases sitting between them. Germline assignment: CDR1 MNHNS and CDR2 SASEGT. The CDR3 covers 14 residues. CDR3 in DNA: TGTGCCAGCAAGCCCGCAGGTTATTTTGAGACCCAGTACTTC. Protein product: CASKPAGYFETQYF.

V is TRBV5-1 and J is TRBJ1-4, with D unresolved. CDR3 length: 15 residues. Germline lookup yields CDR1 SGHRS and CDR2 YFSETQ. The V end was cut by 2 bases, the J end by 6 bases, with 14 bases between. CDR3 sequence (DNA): TGCGCCAGCAGCTTTGGGTCAGGACTTTATGAAAAACTGTTTTTT. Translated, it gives CASSFGSGLYEKLFF.

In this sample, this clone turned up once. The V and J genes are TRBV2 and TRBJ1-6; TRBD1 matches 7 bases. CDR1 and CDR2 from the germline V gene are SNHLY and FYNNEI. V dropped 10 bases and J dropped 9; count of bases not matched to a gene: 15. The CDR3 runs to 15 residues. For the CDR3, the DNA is TGTGCCAAAAGGGGGCAGGGCGGGCTAACTTCACCCCTCCACTTT. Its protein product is CAKRGQGGLTSPLHF.

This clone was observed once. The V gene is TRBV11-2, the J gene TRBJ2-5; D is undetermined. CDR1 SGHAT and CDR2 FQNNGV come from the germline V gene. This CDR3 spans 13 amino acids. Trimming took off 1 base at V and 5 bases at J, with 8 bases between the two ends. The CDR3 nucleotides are TGTGCCAGCAGCTTAGGCGGTGGGGAGACCCAGTACTTC. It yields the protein CASSLGGGETQYF.

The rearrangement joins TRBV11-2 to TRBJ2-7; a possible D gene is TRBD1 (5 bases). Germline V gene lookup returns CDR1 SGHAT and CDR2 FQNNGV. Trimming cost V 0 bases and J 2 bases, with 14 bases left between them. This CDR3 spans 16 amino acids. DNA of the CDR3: TGTGCCAGCAGCTTAGATCTTGCAGGGTCAACCTACGAGCAGTACTTC. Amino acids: CASSLDLAGSTYEQYF. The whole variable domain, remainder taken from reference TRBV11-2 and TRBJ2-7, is EAGVAQSPRYKIIEKRQSVAFWCNPISGHATLYWYQQILGQGPKLLIQFQNNGVVDDSQLPKDRFSAERLKGVDSTLKIQPAKLEDSAVYLCASSLDLAGSTYEQYFGPGTRLTVT.

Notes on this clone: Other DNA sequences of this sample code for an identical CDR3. CDR3 residues: CASSQHRGLMNTEAFF. In DNA form, the CDR3 reads TGTGCCAGCAGCCAACACAGGGGGCTCATGAACACTGAAGCTTTCTTT. V usage is TRBV14 and J usage is TRBJ1-1; 9 bases match TRBD1. Germline V gene lookup returns CDR1 SGHDN and CDR2 FVKESK. CDR3 length: 16 amino acids. The trim removed 2 bases at V and 0 bases at J, leaving 4 bases unmatched.

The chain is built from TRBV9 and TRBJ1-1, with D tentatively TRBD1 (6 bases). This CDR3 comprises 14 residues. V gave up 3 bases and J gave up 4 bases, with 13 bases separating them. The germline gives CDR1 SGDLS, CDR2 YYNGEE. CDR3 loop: CASSASGAGTEAFF. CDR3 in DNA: TGTGCCAGCAGCGCCTCAGGGGCTGGCACTGAAGCTTTCTTT.

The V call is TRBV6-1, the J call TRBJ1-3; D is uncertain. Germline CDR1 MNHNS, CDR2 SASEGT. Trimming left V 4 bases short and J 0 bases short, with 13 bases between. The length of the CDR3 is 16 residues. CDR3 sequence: CASSGSLAPSGNTIYF. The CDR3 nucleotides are TGTGCCAGCAGTGGGAGTCTGGCCCCCTCTGGAAACACCATATATTTT.

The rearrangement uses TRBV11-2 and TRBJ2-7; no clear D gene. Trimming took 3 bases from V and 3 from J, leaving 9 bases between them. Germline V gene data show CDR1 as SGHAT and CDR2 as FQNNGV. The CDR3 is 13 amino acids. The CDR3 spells CASSFSPNYEQYF. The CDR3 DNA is TGTGCCAGCAGCTTCAGTCCCAACTACGAGCAGTACTTC.

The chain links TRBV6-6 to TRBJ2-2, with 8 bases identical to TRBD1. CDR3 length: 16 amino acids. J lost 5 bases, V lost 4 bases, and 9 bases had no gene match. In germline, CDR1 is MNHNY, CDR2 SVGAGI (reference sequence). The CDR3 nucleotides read TGTGCCAGCAGTTCCGACCCAGGGGGCGGGACCGGGGAGCTGTTTTTT. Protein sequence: CASSSDPGGGTGELFF.